Following are 18 T cell receptor beta chains from one sample sequenced in a study of spatial heterogeneity in lung cancer. Time point in this sample: sample taken at primary tumor resection. TCRs were sequenced from unsorted whole RNA of tumor, nontumor lung or PBMC. From the 5' RACE reads, TCRdb called clonotypes with MiXCR, one entry per CDR3 protein. The table has approximately 40,000 distinct CDR3 sequences, roughly 8% seen once. The source material was PBMCs, sampled at surgery. The receptors derive from a male donor with early-stage non-small cell lung cancer.

The chain recombines TRBV5-1 with TRBJ2-1; maybe TRBD1 (8 bases). The CDR3 is made up of 13 amino acids. Trimming removed 3 bases at V and 13 bases at J, with 17 bases between. Per the germline V gene, CDR1 is SGHRS and CDR2 is YFSETQ. CDR3 in DNA: TGCGCCAGCAGCTCCCTCGGGGGGACAGGCCAGTTCTTC. Its protein is CASSSLGGTGQFF.

The table lists this clonotype with a few counts. This sequence joins TRBV5-1 and TRBJ1-3; no clear D gene. Germline CDR1 is SGHRS and CDR2 is YFSETQ. The germline V and J ends were trimmed by 0 bases and 2 bases, with 6 bases remaining between them. This CDR3 is 14 amino acids long. The CDR3 protein is CASSLGEAGNTIYF. Here the CDR3 DNA reads TGCGCCAGCAGCTTGGGAGAAGCTGGAAACACCATATATTTT.

This clonotype was seen repeatedly, ten times or more. V and J are TRBV20-1 and TRBJ2-1; 11 bases fit TRBD1. Germline-derived CDR1 and CDR2 are DFQATT and SNEGSKA (reference sequence). The trim removed 3 bases at V and 12 bases at J, leaving 10 bases unmatched. The CDR3 runs 14 residues. The CDR3 nucleotides are TGCAGTGCTAGGTCCGGGACAGGGGGACCTCGGCAGTTCTTC. Amino acid sequence: CSARSGTGGPRQFF.

This sequence joins TRBV6-5 and TRBJ2-3; TRBD2 matches 10 bases. J lost 0 bases, V lost 7 bases, and 4 bases had no gene match. The germline gives CDR1 MNHEY, CDR2 SVGAGI. This CDR3 region has 15 residues. In nucleotides, the CDR3 is TGTGCCAGCACCCCAGCGGGGGGGAGCACAGATACGCAGTATTTT. This gives the protein CASTPAGGSTDTQYF.

There are many counts of this clonotype. This sequence joins TRBV28 and TRBJ2-7; D remains ambiguous. Trimming took off 4 bases at V and 6 bases at J, with 10 bases between the two ends. Germline V gene data show CDR1 as MDHEN and CDR2 as SYDVKM. The CDR3 is 12 amino acids. The CDR3 region is CASSSGLSEQYV. Written as DNA, the CDR3 is TGTGCCAGCAGTTCGGGCCTATCCGAGCAGTACGTC.

This clonotype was recorded many times. The chain has TRBV9 and TRBJ2-3; D is uncertain. Trimming took 0 bases from V and 3 from J, leaving 14 bases between them. The CDR3 totals 16 residues. CDR1 and CDR2 from the germline V gene are SGDLS and YYNGEE. In nucleotides, the CDR3 is TGTGCCAGCAGCGTAGATGGGGTCGCTGGAACAGATACGCAGTATTTT. It translates to CASSVDGVAGTDTQYF.

The chain recombines TRBV27 with TRBJ2-3; TRBD2 agrees at 8 bases. There are 14 residues in the CDR3. The junction had 5 bases not matched to a gene; V was cut back by 6 bases and J by 3 bases. Germline V gene sequence: CDR1 MNHEY, CDR2 SMNVEV (reference sequence). The CDR3 sequence: CASSRQRETDTQYF. For the CDR3, the DNA is TGTGCCAGCAGCCGCCAGCGGGAGACAGATACGCAGTATTTT.

The table lists this clonotype with many counts. The V gene is TRBV12-3 or TRBV12-4, the J gene TRBJ1-5, with 7 bases fitting TRBD1. Losses at the gene ends were 2 bases for V and 6 bases for J; bases not matched to a gene: 10. The CDR3 is made up of 16 amino acids. The CDR3 DNA sequence: TGTGCCAGCAGTTTAAGTAATGGACAGGAGGGTCAGCCCCAGCATTTT. Its translation is CASSLSNGQEGQPQHF.

The rearrangement links TRBV11-3 to TRBJ2-1, with 10 positions matching TRBD1. V shed 4 bases, J shed 7 bases, and the junction held 10 bases outside the gene matches. Germline V gene sequence: CDR1 SGHNT, CDR2 YENEEA. This CDR3 comprises 16 residues. The CDR3, as DNA: TGTGCCAGCAGCTCGGACCGGGACAGGGGTCCGAATGAGCAGTTCTTC. Translating it yields CASSSDRDRGPNEQFF.

Many counts were recorded for this clonotype. The chain is built from TRBV6-5 and TRBJ1-2; TRBD1 agrees at 8 bases. The ends lost 4 bases at V and 4 bases at J; junction bases unmatched: 8. Germline V lookup: CDR1 MNHEY, CDR2 SVGAGI. CDR3 length: 15 amino acids. The CDR3 loop is CASSSGQDIFYGYTF. The CDR3 bases are TGTGCCAGCAGTTCGGGACAGGATATTTTCTATGGCTACACCTTC.

This clonotype was detected many times. An end of the junction does not agree with germline; a read error may underlie this. The chain carries TRBV3-1 and TRBJ2-3; no firm D call. Germline CDR1 reads LGHDT; CDR2 reads YNNKEL (reference sequence). The CDR3 is made up of 12 amino acids. CDR3 protein: CASSQSTDTQYF. The DNA of the CDR3 is TGCGCCAGCAGCCAAAGCACAGATACGCAGTATTTT.

This chain joins TRBV12-5 and TRBJ2-3; D is unclear. The germline V and J ends were trimmed by 2 bases and 4 bases, with 7 bases remaining between them. The CDR3 is 13 amino acids. Germline V gene data show CDR1 as LGHNT and CDR2 as FRNRAP. CDR3 in amino acids: CASGLPGPDTQYF. The CDR3 bases are TGTGCTAGTGGTTTGCCGGGCCCAGATACGCAGTATTTT.

This clonotype occurred many times. The V call is TRBV20-1, the J call TRBJ2-1; 8 bases are a match to TRBD1. CDR1 DFQATT and CDR2 SNEGSKA come from the germline V gene (reference sequence). CDR3 length: 13 amino acids. Unmatched junction bases numbered 3, after V lost 5 bases and J lost 3 bases. This chain's CDR3 is CSAWTGNYNEQFF. CDR3 DNA: TGCAGTGCTTGGACAGGGAACTACAATGAGCAGTTCTTC.

This clonotype came up many times. The V gene is TRBV27, the J gene TRBJ1-1; D is ambiguous. This CDR3 contains 13 residues. The germline V and J ends were trimmed by 5 bases and 3 bases, with 10 bases remaining between them. Germline V lookup: CDR1 MNHEY, CDR2 SMNVEV (reference sequence). The CDR3 DNA reads as TGTGCCAGCAGTCCTTCTTTGGACACTGAAGCTTTCTTT. Translating it yields CASSPSLDTEAFF.

This clonotype was observed many times. The genes are TRBV7-9 and TRBJ2-3; TRBD2 is a possible D gene (6 bases). Germline CDR1 and CDR2: SEHNR and FQNEAQ (reference sequence). Trimming took 1 base from V and 0 from J, leaving 14 bases between them. The CDR3 spans 17 residues. CDR3 protein: CASSLDSSVSSTDTQYF. The CDR3 bases are TGTGCCAGCAGCTTAGATTCTAGCGTCTCTAGCACAGATACGCAGTATTTT.

At least ten counts were recorded for this clonotype. The chain couples TRBV27 to TRBJ2-3; 12 positions agree with TRBD2. The germline V gene has CDR1 MNHEY and CDR2 SMNVEV (reference sequence). The CDR3 runs to 16 residues. The J segment lost 1 base and the V segment lost 5 bases, leaving 4 bases of the junction unmatched. The CDR3 protein is CASSPLAGGRTDTQYF. The CDR3 DNA is TGTGCCAGCAGTCCTCTAGCGGGGGGGCGCACAGATACGCAGTATTTT.

There are many counts of this clonotype. The rearrangement uses TRBV9 and TRBJ2-3, with D tentatively TRBD1 or TRBD2 (5 bases each). Germline-derived CDR1 and CDR2 are SGDLS and YYNGEE. The ends were cut back, 4 bases at V and 5 bases at J, with 17 bases in the middle. The CDR3 extends over 15 amino acids. CDR3 region: CASSLEGQGRDTQYF. CDR3 DNA: TGTGCCAGCAGCCTAGAGGGGCAGGGTCGAGATACGCAGTATTTT.

This clonotype was detected a few times. This rearrangement joins TRBV18 to TRBJ2-2; the D is unclear. The ends were cut back, 0 bases at V and 6 bases at J, with 8 bases in the middle. CDR1 KGHSH and CDR2 LQKENI come from the germline V gene. The CDR3 has 14 residues. In DNA, the CDR3 is TGTGCCAGCTCACCACCGTCAGTGGCCGGGGAGCTGTTTTTT. It is translated as CASSPPSVAGELFF.